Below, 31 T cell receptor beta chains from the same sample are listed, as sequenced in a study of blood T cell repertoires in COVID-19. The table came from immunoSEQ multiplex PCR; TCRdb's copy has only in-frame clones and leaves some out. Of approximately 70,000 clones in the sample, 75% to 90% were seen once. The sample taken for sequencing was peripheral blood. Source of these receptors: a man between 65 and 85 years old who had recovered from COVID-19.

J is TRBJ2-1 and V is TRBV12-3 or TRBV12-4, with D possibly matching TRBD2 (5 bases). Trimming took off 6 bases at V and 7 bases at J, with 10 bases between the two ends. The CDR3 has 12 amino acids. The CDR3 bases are TGTGCCAGCAGGGGTGAGGGAAATGAGCAGTTCTTC. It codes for CASRGEGNEQFF.

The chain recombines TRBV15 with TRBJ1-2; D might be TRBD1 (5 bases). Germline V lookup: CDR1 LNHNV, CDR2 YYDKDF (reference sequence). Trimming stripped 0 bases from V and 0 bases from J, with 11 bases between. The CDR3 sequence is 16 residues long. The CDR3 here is CATSRDQGGANYGYTF. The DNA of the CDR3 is TGTGCCACCAGCAGAGATCAGGGCGGAGCTAACTATGGCTACACCTTC.

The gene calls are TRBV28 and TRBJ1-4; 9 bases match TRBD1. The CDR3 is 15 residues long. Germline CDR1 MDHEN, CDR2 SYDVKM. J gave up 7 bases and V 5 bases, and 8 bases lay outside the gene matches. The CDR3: CASSPGTGRSEKLFF. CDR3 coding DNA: TGTGCCAGCAGTCCCGGGACAGGGCGGTCTGAAAAACTGTTTTTT.

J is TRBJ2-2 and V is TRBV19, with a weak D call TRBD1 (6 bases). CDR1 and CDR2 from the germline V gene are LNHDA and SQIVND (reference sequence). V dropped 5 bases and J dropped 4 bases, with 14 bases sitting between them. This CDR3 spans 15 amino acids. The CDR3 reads CASSFVSTGTGELFF. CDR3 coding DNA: TGTGCCAGTAGTTTCGTCTCGACAGGCACCGGGGAGCTGTTTTTT.

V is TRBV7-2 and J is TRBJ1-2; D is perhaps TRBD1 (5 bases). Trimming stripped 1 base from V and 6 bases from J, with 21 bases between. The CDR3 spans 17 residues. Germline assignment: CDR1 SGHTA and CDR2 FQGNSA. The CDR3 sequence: CASSLDWTGGSSHGYTF. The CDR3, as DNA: TGTGCCAGCAGCTTAGACTGGACGGGGGGTAGTTCCCATGGCTACACCTTC.

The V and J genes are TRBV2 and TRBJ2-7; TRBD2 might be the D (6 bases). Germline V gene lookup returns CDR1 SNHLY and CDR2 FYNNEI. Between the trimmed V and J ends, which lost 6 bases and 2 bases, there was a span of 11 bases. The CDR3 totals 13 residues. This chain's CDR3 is CASRGGTTYEQYF. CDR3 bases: TGTGCCAGCAGAGGCGGGACCACCTACGAGCAGTACTTC.

The CDR3 loop is CASSIAGTSYEQYF. Written as DNA, the CDR3 is TGTGCCAGCAGTATAGCGGGCACCTCCTACGAGCAGTACTTC. V is TRBV27 and J is TRBJ2-7; 7 bases are shared with TRBD2. The CDR3 contains 14 residues. V gave up 5 bases and J gave up 0 bases; unmatched junction bases: 4. Germline V gene lookup returns CDR1 MNHEY and CDR2 SMNVEV (reference sequence).

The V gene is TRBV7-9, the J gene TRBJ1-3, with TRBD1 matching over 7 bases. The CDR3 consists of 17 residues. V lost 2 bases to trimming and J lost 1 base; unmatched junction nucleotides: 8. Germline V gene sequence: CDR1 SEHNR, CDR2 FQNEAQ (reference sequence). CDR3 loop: CASSLSRTGGSGNTIYF. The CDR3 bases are TGTGCCAGCAGCTTATCACGGACAGGAGGATCTGGAAACACCATATATTTT.

The CDR3 DNA sequence: TGTGCCAGCAGGACCTCACAGGGGGCGTTGACTGAAGCTTTCTTT. The encoded protein is CASRTSQGALTEAFF. The V call is TRBV27, the J call TRBJ1-1; 9 bases line up with TRBD1. The CDR3 sequence is 15 residues long. From germline, CDR1 is MNHEY and CDR2 SMNVEV (reference sequence). The V segment lost 6 bases and the J segment 5 bases; nucleotides outside the gene matches: 10.

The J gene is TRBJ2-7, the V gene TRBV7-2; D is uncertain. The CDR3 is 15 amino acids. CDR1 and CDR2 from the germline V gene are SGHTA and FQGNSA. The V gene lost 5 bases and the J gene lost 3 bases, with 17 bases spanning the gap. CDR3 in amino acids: CASSEQSAQIYEQYF. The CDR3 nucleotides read TGTGCCAGCAGCGAGCAGTCCGCACAGATCTACGAGCAGTACTTC.

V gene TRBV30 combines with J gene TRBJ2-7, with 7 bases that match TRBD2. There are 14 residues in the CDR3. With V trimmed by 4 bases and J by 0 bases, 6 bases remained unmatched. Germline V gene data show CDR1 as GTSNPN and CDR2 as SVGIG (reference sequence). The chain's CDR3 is CAWMKGGSSYEQYF. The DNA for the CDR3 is TGTGCCTGGATGAAAGGCGGGAGCTCCTACGAGCAGTACTTC.

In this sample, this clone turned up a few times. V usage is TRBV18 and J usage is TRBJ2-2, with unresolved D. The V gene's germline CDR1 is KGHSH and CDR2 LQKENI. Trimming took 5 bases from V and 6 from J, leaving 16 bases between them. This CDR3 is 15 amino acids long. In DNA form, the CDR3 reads TGTGCCAGCTCAATGGCAGGTTTTTACGCCGGGGAGCTGTTTTTT. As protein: CASSMAGFYAGELFF.

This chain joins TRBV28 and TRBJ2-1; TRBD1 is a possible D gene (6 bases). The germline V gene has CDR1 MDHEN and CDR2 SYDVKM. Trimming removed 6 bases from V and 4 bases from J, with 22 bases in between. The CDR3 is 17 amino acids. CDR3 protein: CASRIESGVNSYNEQFF. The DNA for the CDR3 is TGTGCCAGCAGAATAGAATCAGGGGTCAACTCTTACAATGAGCAGTTCTTC.

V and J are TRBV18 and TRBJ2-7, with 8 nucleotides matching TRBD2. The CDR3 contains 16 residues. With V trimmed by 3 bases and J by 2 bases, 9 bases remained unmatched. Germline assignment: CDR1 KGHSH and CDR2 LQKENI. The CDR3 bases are TGTGCCAGCTCACCCTCTGGAGTTAGCGGGACCTACGAGCAGTACTTC. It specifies CASSPSGVSGTYEQYF.

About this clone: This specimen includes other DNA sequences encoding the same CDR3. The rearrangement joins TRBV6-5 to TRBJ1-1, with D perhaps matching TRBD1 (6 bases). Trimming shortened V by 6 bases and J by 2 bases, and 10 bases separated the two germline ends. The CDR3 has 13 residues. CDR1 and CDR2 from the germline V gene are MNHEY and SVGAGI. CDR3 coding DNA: TGTGCCAGCAGGACAGGACCCAACACTGAAGCTTTCTTT. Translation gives CASRTGPNTEAFF.

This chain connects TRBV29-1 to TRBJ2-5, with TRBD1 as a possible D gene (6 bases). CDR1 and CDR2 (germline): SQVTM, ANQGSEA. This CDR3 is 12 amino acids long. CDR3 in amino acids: CTAWTDQETQYF. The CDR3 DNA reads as TGCACCGCATGGACAGACCAAGAGACCCAGTACTTC.

The CDR3, as DNA: TGTGCCAGCAGTCCCTACCTTACGGGGGTCTTTACACCCGGGGTGAGCGAGCAGTACTTC. Its translation: CASSPYLTGVFTPGVSEQYF. V is TRBV28 and J is TRBJ2-7, with TRBD2 as a possible D gene (6 bases). The CDR3 totals 20 residues. Germline V gene lookup returns CDR1 MDHEN and CDR2 SYDVKM. V was trimmed by 5 bases and J by 6 bases, leaving 35 bases between them.

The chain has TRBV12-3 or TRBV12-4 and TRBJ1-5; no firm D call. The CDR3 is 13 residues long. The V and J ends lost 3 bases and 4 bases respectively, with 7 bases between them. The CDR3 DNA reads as TGTGCCAGCAGTTTGTTCCAGAATCAGCCCCAGCATTTT. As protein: CASSLFQNQPQHF.

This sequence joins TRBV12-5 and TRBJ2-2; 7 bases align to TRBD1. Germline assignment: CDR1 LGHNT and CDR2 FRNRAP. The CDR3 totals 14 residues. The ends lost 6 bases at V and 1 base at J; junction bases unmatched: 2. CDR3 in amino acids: CASGRQGNTGELFF. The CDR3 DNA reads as TGTGCTAGTGGCAGACAGGGGAACACCGGGGAGCTGTTTTTT. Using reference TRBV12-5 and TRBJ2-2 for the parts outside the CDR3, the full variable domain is DARVTQTPRHKVTEMGQEVTMRCQPILGHNTVFWYRQTMMQGLELLAYFRNRAPLDDSGMPKDRFSAEMPDATLATLKIQPSEPRDSAVYFCASGRQGNTGELFFGEGSRLTVL.

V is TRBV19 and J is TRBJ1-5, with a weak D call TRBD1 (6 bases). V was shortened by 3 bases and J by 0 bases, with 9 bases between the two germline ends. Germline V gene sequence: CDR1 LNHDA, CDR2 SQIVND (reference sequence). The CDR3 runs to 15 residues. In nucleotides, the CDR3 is TGTGCCAGTAGTATGCAGGGGCCTAGCAATCAGCCCCAGCATTTT. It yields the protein CASSMQGPSNQPQHF.

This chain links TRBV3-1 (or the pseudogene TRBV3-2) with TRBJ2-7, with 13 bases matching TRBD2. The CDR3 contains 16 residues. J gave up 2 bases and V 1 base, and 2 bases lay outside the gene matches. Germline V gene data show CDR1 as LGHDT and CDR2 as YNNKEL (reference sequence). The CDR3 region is CASSQGGLAGTYEQYF. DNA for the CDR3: TGTGCCAGCAGCCAAGGGGGACTAGCGGGGACCTACGAGCAGTACTTC.

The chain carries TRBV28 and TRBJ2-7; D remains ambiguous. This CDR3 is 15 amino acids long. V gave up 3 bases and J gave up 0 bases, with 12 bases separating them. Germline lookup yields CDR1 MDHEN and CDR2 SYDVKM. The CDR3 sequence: CASSLMAASSYEQYF. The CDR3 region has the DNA TGTGCCAGCAGTTTGATGGCTGCCAGCTCCTACGAGCAGTACTTC. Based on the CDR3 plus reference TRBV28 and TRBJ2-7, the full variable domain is DVKVTQSSRYLVKRTGEKVFLECVQDMDHENMFWYRQDPGLGLRLIYFSYDVKMKEKGDIPEGYSVSREKKERFSLILESASTNQTSMYLCASSLMAASSYEQYFGPGTRLTVT.

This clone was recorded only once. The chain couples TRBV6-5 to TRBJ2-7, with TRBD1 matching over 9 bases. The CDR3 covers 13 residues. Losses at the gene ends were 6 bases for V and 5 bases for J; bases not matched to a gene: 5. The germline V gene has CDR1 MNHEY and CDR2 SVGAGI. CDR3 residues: CASRRDRDHEQYF. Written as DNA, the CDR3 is TGTGCCAGCAGGAGGGACAGGGACCACGAGCAGTACTTC.

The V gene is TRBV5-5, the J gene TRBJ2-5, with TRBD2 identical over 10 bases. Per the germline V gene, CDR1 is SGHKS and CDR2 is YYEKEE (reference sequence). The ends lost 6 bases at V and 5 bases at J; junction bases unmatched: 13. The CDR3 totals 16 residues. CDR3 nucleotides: TGTGCCAGCACCCTTGGTGCTAGCGGGAGAGGCGAGACCCAGTACTTC. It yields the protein CASTLGASGRGETQYF.

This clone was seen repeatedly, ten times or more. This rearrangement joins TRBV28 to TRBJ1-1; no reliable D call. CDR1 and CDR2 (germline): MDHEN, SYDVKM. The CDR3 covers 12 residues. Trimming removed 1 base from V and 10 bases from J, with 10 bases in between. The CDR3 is CASSLFGVRAFF. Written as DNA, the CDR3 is TGTGCCAGCAGTTTATTTGGTGTTAGAGCTTTCTTT.

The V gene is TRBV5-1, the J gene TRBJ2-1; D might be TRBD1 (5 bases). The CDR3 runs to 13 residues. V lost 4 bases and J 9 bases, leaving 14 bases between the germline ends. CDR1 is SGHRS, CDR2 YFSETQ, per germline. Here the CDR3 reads CASSPQGHGEQFF. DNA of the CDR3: TGCGCCAGCAGCCCTCAGGGTCACGGTGAGCAGTTCTTC.

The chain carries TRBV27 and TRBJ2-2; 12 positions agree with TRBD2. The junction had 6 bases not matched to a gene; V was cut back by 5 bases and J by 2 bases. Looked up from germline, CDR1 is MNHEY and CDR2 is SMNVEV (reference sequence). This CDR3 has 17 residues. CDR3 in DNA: TGTGCCAGCAGTACTCCTAGCGGGAGGGTTAACACCGGGGAGCTGTTTTTT. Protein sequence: CASSTPSGRVNTGELFF.

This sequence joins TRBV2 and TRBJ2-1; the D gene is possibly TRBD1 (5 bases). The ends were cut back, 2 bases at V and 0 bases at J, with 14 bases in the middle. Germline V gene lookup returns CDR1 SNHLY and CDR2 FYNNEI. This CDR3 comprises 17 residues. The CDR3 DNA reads TGTGCCAGCAGTGAACGGCTGGGGCCTAGCTCCTACAATGAGCAGTTCTTC. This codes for CASSERLGPSSYNEQFF.

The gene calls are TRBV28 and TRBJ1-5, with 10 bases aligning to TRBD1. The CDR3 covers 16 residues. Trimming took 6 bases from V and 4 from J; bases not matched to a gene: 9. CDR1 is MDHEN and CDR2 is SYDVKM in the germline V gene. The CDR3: CASSLHRDRGNQPQHF. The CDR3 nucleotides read TGTGCCAGCAGCTTACACCGGGACAGGGGTAATCAGCCCCAGCATTTT.

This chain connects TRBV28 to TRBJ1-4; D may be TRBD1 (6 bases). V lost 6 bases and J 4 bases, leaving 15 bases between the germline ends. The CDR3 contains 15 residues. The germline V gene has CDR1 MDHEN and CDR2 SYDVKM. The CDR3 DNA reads TGTGCCAGCAGGACCCGGAGCAGGGGTAATGAAAAACTGTTTTTT. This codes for CASRTRSRGNEKLFF.

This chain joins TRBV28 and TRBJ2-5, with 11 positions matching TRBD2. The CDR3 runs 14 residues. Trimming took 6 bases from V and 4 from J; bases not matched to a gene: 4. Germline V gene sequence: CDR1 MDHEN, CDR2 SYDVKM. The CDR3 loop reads CASSLLAGAETQYF. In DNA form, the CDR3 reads TGTGCCAGCAGCTTACTAGCGGGAGCAGAGACCCAGTACTTC.